This section outlines one TCR beta chain sequence together with its context. What it binds is unknown. PCR primers comprised 60 Vbeta and 13 Jbeta primers. In the authors' methods: Counted up in a later analysis, unique TCR beta chains came to about 80 million, with around 9.9 million shared. Method: immunoSEQ multiplex PCR; TCRdb's copy keeps in-frame clones and lacks some. The V and J calls and clone size come from that table; D and trimming were worked out from the DNA. Here the sample spans about 88,000 clones, just under 90% being singletons. From germline, CDR1 is MNHEY and CDR2 SMNVEV (reference sequence). Trimming removed 3 bases at V and 5 bases at J, with 11 bases between. CDR3 length: 14 amino acids. The sample belongs to a study of cytomegalovirus exposure and HLA in healthy donors. Notes on the study in general: In most subjects, TCR beta sequences reportedly gave accurate predictions of HLA-A and HLA-B alleles. An analysis was carried out at a later point. It showed that HLA-associated TCR beta chains were more clonally expanded than equally common non-associated chains.

Donors were ostensibly healthy at sampling, although undocumented immune exposures were probable. The chain employs TRBV27 and TRBJ2-1; possibly TRBD2 for D (6 bases). This TCR was recovered from a man aged 18 to 29 in good health and CMV-seronegative. Input material: PBMCs. The CDR3 reads CASSFGGIHNEQFF. As DNA, the CDR3 is TGTGCCAGCAGTTTCGGCGGGATCCACAATGAGCAGTTCTTC.